This T cell receptor beta chain was profiled in a study of blood T cells in healthy people across ages. General study results and limits: Donor CMV infection status was unknown, possibly confounding age-related changes in expanded clonotypes. Whereas aged donors had fewer naive CD4+ cells, long-lived donors had more of them and higher diversity.

Every donor gave roughly 9.2 milliliters of peripheral blood. Each sample had at least 6.5 million PBMCs isolated. V lost 3 bases to trimming and J lost 2 bases; unmatched junction nucleotides: 5. Germline lookup yields CDR1 MNHEY and CDR2 SVGEGT. The CDR3 contains 17 residues. This clonotype has only one observation. Antigen: not known. For the second PCR, which ran for 7 to 11 cycles, a sample-barcoded 5' primer and a J-beta primer mix were used. TCRdb independently ran MiXCR on the 5' RACE reads; one entry per CDR3 protein. The sample yields some 670,000 distinct CDR3 sequences, approximately 52% seen once.

The material sequenced was blood. The V call is TRBV6-2 or TRBV6-3, the J call TRBJ2-2, with 11 positions matching TRBD2. The TCR sequence derives from a woman of 80 years or more in good health. CDR3 region: CASSYSSGRANTGELFF. In nucleotides, the CDR3 is TGTGCCAGCAGTTATAGTAGCGGGAGGGCCAACACCGGGGAGCTGTTTTTT.